This T cell receptor beta chain comes out of a study of cytomegalovirus exposure and HLA in healthy donors. Study results and caveats: In vitro testing confirmed a few CMV-associated chains as specific for CMV antigens. Reportedly, fewer N-insertions than the 666-donor mean appeared in an Asian-associated ancestry cluster in a later analysis.

The PCR had 60 Vbeta and 13 Jbeta primers. Profiled with immunoSEQ multiplex PCR; TCRdb holds only in-frame clones, not every one. The table lists some 150,000 clones, 64% of them singletons. The CDR3 is made up of 13 amino acids. Germline assignment: CDR1 SGDLS and CDR2 YYNGEE. V was pared by 6 bases and J by 4 bases, with 12 bases between. A word on this clone: What it binds is unknown.

The V call is TRBV9, the J call TRBJ2-3; tentative D call: TRBD1 (6 bases). The specimen was PBMCs. The receptor was isolated from a woman aged 30 to 39 in good health and CMV-seropositive. DNA of the CDR3: TGTGCCAGCAACTTACAGGGAGCAGATACGCAGTATTTT. This sequence encodes CASNLQGADTQYF. The full variable domain, rest sourced from reference TRBV9 and TRBJ2-3, is DSGVTQTPKHLITATGQRVTLRCSPRSGDLSVYWYQQSLDQGLQFLIQYYNGEERAKGNILERFSAQQFPDLHSELNLSSLELGDSALYFCASNLQGADTQYFGPGTRLTVL.